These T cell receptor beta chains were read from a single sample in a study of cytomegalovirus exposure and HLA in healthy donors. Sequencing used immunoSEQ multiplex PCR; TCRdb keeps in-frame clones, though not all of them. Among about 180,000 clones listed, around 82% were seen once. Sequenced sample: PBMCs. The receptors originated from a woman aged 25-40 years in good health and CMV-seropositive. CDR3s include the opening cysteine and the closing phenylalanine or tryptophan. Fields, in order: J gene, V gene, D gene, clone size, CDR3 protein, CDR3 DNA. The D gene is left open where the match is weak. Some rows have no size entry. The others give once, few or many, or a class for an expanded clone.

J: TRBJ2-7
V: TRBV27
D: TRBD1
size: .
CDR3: CASSSTGVRYEQYF
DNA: TGTGCCAGCAGTTCCACAGGGGTCCGCTACGAGCAGTACTTC

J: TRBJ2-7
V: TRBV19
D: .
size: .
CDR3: CASSNSYEQYF
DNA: TGTGCCAGTAGCAACTCCTACGAGCAGTACTTC

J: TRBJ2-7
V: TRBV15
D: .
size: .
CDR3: CATSREQNHYEQYF
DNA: TGTGCCACCAGCAGAGAACAGAACCACTACGAGCAGTACTTC

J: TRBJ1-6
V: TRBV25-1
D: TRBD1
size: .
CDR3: CASSVRTGGDTYNSPLHF
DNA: TGTGCCAGCAGTGTCCGGACAGGAGGGGACACCTATAATTCACCCCTCCACTTT

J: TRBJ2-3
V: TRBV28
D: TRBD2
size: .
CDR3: CASGGSSTDTQYF
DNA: TGTGCGAGCGGGGGGTCTAGCACAGATACGCAGTATTTT

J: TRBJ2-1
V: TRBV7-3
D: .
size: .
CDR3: CASSLSGRENEQFF
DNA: TGTGCCAGCAGCTTATCGGGCAGGGAAAACGAGCAGTTCTTC

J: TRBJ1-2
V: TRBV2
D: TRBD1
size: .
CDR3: CASSEFGTGNYGYTF
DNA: TGTGCCAGCAGTGAATTTGGGACAGGGAACTATGGCTACACCTTC

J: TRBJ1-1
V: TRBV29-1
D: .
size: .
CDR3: CSVSEDAEAFF
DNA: TGCAGCGTTTCGGAGGATGCTGAAGCTTTCTTT

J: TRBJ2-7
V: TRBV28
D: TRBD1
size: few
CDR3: CASRRPGQGYEQYF
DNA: TGTGCCAGCAGGCGTCCGGGACAGGGGTACGAGCAGTACTTC

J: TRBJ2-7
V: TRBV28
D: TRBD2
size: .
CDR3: CASSSPPLGTSEAYEQYF
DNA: TGTGCCAGCAGTTCCCCACCGCTGGGGACTAGCGAGGCTTACGAGCAGTACTTC

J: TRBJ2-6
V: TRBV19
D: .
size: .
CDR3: CASKTSGANGLTF
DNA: TGTGCCAGTAAAACCTCTGGGGCCAACGGCCTGACTTTC

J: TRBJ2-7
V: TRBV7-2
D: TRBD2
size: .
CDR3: CASSLGGAGVYEQYF
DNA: TGTGCCAGCAGCTTAGGTGGAGCGGGGGTTTACGAGCAGTACTTC

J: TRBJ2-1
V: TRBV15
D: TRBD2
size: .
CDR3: CATSRASAGVSYNEQFF
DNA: TGTGCCACCAGCAGAGCCTCCGCGGGGGTGTCCTACAATGAGCAGTTCTTC

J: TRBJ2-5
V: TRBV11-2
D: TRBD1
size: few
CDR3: CASSLRDRGSQYF
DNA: TGTGCCAGCAGCCTAAGGGACAGGGGGTCCCAGTACTTC

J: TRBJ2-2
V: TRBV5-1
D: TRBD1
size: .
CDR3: CASSKLTGANTGELFF
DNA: TGCGCCAGCAGCAAATTGACAGGGGCGAACACCGGGGAGCTGTTTTTT

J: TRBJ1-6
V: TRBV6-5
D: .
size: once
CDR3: CASTYWGVDSPLHF
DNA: TGTGCCAGCACCTACTGGGGGGTGGATTCACCCCTCCACTTT

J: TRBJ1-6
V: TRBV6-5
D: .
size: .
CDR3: CASSYGGNSYNSPLHF
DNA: TGTGCCAGCAGTTACGGCGGGAACTCCTATAATTCACCCCTCCACTTT

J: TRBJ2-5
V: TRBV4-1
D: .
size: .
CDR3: CASSRGRDSSQETQYF
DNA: TGCGCCAGCAGCCGAGGGCGGGACAGTTCGCAAGAGACCCAGTACTTC

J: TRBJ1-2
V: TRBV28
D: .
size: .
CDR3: CASRRSRANLRGYTF
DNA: TGTGCCAGCAGGCGCAGCAGGGCGAACTTGCGAGGCTACACCTTC

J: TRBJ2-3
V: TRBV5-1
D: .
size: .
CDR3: CASSLAGADTQYF
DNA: TGCGCCAGCAGCTTGGCCGGGGCAGATACGCAGTATTTT

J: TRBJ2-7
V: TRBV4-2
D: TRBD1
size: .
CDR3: CASSQEGTGRDYEQYF
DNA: TGTGCCAGCAGCCAAGAGGGGACAGGGCGCGACTACGAGCAGTACTTC

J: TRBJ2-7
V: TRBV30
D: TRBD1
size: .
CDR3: CAWSRGGLGQYEQYF
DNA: TGTGCCTGGAGTCGAGGGGGCCTCGGTCAGTACGAGCAGTACTTC

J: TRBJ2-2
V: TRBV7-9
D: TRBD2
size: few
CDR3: CASSFSGGNTGELFF
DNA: TGTGCCAGCAGCTTTAGCGGGGGGAACACCGGGGAGCTGTTTTTT

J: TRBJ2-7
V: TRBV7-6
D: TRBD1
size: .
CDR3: CASSLFRDRSEVGEQYF
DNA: TGTGCCAGCAGCTTGTTCCGGGACAGGAGCGAAGTTGGCGAGCAGTACTTC

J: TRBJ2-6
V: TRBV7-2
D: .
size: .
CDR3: CASMFSGANVLTF
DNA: TGTGCCAGTATGTTCTCTGGGGCCAACGTCCTGACTTTC

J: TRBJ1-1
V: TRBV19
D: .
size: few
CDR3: CASSPGIMNTEAFF
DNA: TGTGCCAGTAGTCCCGGGATTATGAACACTGAAGCTTTCTTT

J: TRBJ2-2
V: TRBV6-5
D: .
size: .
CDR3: CASTLLVTGELFF
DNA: TGTGCCAGCACCCTCTTAGTGACCGGGGAGCTGTTTTTT

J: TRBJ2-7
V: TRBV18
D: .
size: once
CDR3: CASSPREGAFYEQYF
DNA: TGTGCCAGCTCACCCCGGGAGGGGGCCTTCTACGAGCAGTACTTC

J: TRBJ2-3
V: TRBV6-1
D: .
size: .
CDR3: CASSDGGEVTDTQYF
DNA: TGTGCCAGCAGTGACGGAGGGGAAGTAACAGATACGCAGTATTTT

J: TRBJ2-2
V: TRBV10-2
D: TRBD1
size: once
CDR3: CASSEYGVGQVDTGELFF
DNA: TGCGCCAGCAGTGAGTACGGAGTTGGACAGGTTGACACCGGGGAGCTGTTTTTT

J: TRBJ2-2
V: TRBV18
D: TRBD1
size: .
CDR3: CASSLQGAETGELFF
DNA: TGTGCCAGCTCATTACAGGGGGCAGAAACCGGGGAGCTGTTTTTT

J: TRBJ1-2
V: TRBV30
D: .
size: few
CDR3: CAWARLRGYTF
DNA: TGTGCCTGGGCCAGATTACGTGGCTACACCTTC

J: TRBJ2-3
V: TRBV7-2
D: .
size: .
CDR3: CASSGGFGSTGDTQYF
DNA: TGTGCCAGCAGCGGGGGTTTCGGTTCTACAGGGGATACGCAGTATTTT

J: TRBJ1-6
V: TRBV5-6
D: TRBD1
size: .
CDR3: CASRISGGSYNSPLHF
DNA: TGTGCCAGCAGGATATCAGGGGGGTCCTATAATTCACCCCTCCACTTT

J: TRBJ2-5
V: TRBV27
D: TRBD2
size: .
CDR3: CASSPEVWRGGVKTQYF
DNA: TGTGCCAGCAGTCCAGAGGTCTGGCGGGGGGGAGTAAAGACCCAGTACTTC

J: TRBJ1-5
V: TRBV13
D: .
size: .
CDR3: CASSFSHSNQPQHF
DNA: TGTGCCAGCAGCTTTTCCCATAGCAATCAGCCCCAGCATTTT

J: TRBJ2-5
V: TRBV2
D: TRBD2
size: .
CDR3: CASSESAGGPGETQYF
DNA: TGTGCCAGCAGTGAGTCGGCGGGGGGGCCAGGGGAGACCCAGTACTTC

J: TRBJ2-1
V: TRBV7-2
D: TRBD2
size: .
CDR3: CASSPTAGVYNEQFF
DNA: TGTGCCAGCAGCCCTACGGCGGGGGTTTACAATGAGCAGTTCTTC

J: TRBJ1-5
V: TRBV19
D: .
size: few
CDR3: CASSEMQGSNQPQHF
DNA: TGTGCCAGTAGTGAGATGCAGGGTAGCAATCAGCCCCAGCATTTT

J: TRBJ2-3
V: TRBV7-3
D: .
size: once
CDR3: CASSLFGADTQYF
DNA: TGTGCCAGCAGCTTATTCGGGGCAGATACGCAGTATTTT

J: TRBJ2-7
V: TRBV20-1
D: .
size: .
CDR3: CSAQERYEQYF
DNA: TGCAGTGCTCAAGAGCGGTACGAGCAGTACTTC

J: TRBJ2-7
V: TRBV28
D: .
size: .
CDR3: CASSFRGEQYF
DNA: TGTGCCAGCAGTTTCCGGGGAGAGCAGTACTTC

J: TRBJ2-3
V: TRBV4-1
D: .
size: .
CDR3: CASSLSPDSGSTDTQYF
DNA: TGCGCCAGCAGCCTCTCCCCGGACAGCGGCAGCACAGATACGCAGTATTTT

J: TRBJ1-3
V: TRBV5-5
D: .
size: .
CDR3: CASSLTPGDYLNTIYF
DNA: TGTGCCAGCAGCTTGACGCCGGGGGATTATTTAAACACCATATATTTT

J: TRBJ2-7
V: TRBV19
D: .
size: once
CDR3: CASSPGTTTTYEQYF
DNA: TGTGCCAGTAGTCCAGGGACAACGACAACCTACGAGCAGTACTTC

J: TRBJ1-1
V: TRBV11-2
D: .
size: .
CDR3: CASSLKGGANTEAFF
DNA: TGTGCCAGCAGCTTAAAGGGAGGGGCGAACACTGAAGCTTTCTTT

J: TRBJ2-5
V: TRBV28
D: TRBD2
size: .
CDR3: CASSLASTSGGAETQYF
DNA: TGTGCCAGCAGTTTAGCCTCGACTAGCGGGGGGGCAGAGACCCAGTACTTC

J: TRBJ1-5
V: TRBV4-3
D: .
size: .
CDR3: CASSPQPQHF
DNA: TGCGCCAGCAGCCCGCAGCCCCAGCATTTT

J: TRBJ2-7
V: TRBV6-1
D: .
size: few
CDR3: CASTPGGRYEQYF
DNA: TGTGCCAGTACCCCCGGCGGGCGGTACGAGCAGTACTTC

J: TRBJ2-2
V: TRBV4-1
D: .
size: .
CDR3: CASSQEGFRGRANTGELFF
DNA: TGCGCCAGCAGCCAAGAAGGCTTTCGGGGGAGAGCGAACACCGGGGAGCTGTTTTTT

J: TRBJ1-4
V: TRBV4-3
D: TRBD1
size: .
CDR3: CASSQTGGTNEKLFF
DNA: TGCGCCAGCAGCCAAACAGGGGGCACTAATGAAAAACTGTTTTTT

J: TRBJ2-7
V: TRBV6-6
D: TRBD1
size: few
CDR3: CASSRGTVSYEQYF
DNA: TGTGCCAGCAGTCGAGGGACAGTGTCCTACGAGCAGTACTTC

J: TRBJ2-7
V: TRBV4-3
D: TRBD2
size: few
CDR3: CASSQPVGLAGAYEQYF
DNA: TGCGCCAGCAGCCAGCCGGTAGGACTAGCGGGGGCCTACGAGCAGTACTTC